This T cell receptor beta chain was profiled in a study of cytomegalovirus exposure and HLA in healthy donors. Notes on this clone: Its antigen is currently unknown.

Sampled while nominally healthy, donors likely had unrecorded immune exposures. Study-level findings and limits: In a later analysis, TCR association rates varied by HLA locus: DRB1 most, HLA-C fewest. Per a prior analysis, the majority of TCR beta V segments were productive roughly 90% or roughly 30% of the time. CMV serostatus stood as the only immune exposure information on hand.

This CDR3 is 15 amino acids long. Between the trimmed V and J ends, which lost 2 bases and 0 bases, there was a span of 8 bases. Looked up from germline, CDR1 is SGHRS and CDR2 is YFSETQ. Primers: 60 Vbeta forward and 13 Jbeta reverse. The table came from immunoSEQ multiplex PCR; TCRdb's copy has only in-frame clones and leaves some out. This table has more than 150,000 clones, around 83% appearing once. Material for sequencing was PBMCs. The receptor's source is a man in his fifties or sixties in good health and CMV-seronegative. The rearrangement joins TRBV5-1 to TRBJ2-2; D ambiguous. CDR3 DNA sequence: TGCGCCAGCAGCTTATGGGCGTCGAACACCGGGGAGCTGTTTTTT. This translates into CASSLWASNTGELFF.